A single TCR beta chain is shown here with its context. No cognate antigen has been identified for it. Base qualities are missing; no much larger clone stands one base away. Every donor was a healthy Caucasian. Three pairs of female monozygotic twins, all aged roughly 18 to 30 years, made up the twin cohort. Positive isolation kits from Invitrogen were used to isolate the CD4+ and CD8+ T cell populations. The data originate from a study of identical twins (dated by TCRdb to about 2016). General notes on the study: To test whether fetal clonotypes persist, this study deep-sequenced TCR alpha and beta repertoires from monozygotic twins, from unrelated adults of various ages, and from cord blood. To rule out contamination, replicate twin experiments were performed at different times with different library preparation protocols. Beyond this particular receptor, the publication reports: Because the same donors could not be followed over many years, the conclusions depended on cross-sectional statistical analysis. Out-of-frame TCR alpha sequences shared between twins showed an excess of low generation-probability sequences compared with coincidental sharing between unrelated individuals. Excess twin sharing in beta out-of-frame sequences was weaker because fewer shared sequences lowered the signal-to-noise ratio. In monozygotic twins, out-of-frame TCR alpha sharing was systematically underestimated by recombination models, although the models agreed with sharing between unrelated individuals. Fewer insertions were carried by abundant cord blood beta clonotypes, a similar but weaker trend appeared in young adult naive repertoires, and no such trend appeared in memory repertoires. Zero-insertion analyses could be partly confounded by invariant T cells such as MAIT and iNKT, although diverse VJ usage argued against such confounding for most clonotypes.

The CDR3 goes from the cysteine to the phenylalanine over 15 residues. Just CDR3 DNA is preserved here, 45 bases in frame from base 1. V has 10 bases trimmed and J has 6 bases trimmed; junction bases matching no gene number 12. Looking up the germline V gene yields CDR1 MNHNS and CDR2 SASEGT. Receptors were amplified or captured by 5' RACE. The sample was run on an Illumina HiSeq 2000. Template switching introduced a universal primer binding site; the final cDNA contained a unique molecular identifier, enabling accurate counting of TCR cDNA molecules. First-strand cDNA for TCR alpha and beta chains was synthesized from specific primers in the conserved constant-segment region. To control for contamination, every cDNA library carried two barcodes: a SMART-Mk sample barcode plus Illumina barcodes. TruSeq adapter sequences along with Illumina sample barcodes were introduced in two successive PCR steps. TCR alpha and beta cDNA libraries were sequenced on the Illumina HiSeq platform with custom primers. From the authors' description of their analysis: Unique molecular identifiers were extracted from raw reads with MiGEC, and CDR3 positions were determined with MiXCR. For each individual, recombination models were inferred using an EM algorithm with the repgenHMM and IGoR tools. Shared clonotype analysis was performed with the tcR package in R, normalizing sharing by the product of cloneset sizes. Out-of-frame nonproductive sequences were analyzed to study raw recombination free of thymic and clonal selection effects. TCRdb trimmed public reads at Q25 via fastp, called clones via MiXCR and kept in-frame beta chains. Rows are combined by CDR3 protein, so each entry shows the most common genes and DNA. The V and J calls shown here were made by TCRdb, not taken from the authors' results. Recorded for this sample are approximately 490,000 distinct CDR3 sequences; 20% to 25% of them occurred a single time. The ten largest clones add up to around 0.47% of the sample.

This same sample was also part of a study on yellow fever vaccine responses in identical twins. As the second publication notes: According to the authors, in identical twins the way T cells responded to vaccination appeared partly convergent and partly personalized. Focusing on identical twins, the study followed the T cell clones that responded to the vaccine, and did so with precision.

Sequenced input: CD4+ T cells sorted from blood. The receptor was isolated from a woman aged 18-29 years in good health. Recombination joined TRBV6-1 with TRBJ1-6; 7 bases in the junction line up with TRBD1. The sequence in DNA is TGTGCCACCGTAGAACAGGGGATCACTAATTCACCCCTCCACTTT. This gives the protein CATVEQGITNSPLHF.